Given below is one T cell receptor (beta chain) in context. Then a second PCR, running roughly 6 to 11 cycles, was carried out with a sample-barcoded 5' primer and a J-beta primer mix. TCRdb processed the 5' RACE reads anew with MiXCR; each CDR3 protein has one entry. The sample lists some 1,500,000 distinct CDR3 sequences, 35% to 45% occurring once. These data originate in a study of blood T cells in healthy people across ages. The CDR3 sequence is 14 residues long. V was clipped by 3 bases and J by 11 bases; unmatched bases: 7. Sequencing input: blood. The sequence was collected from a woman under 30 in good health. V and J are TRBV12-3 or TRBV12-4 and TRBJ2-5, with TRBD2 matching 12 bases. The CDR3 sequence: CASSLTSGSNEQYF. For the CDR3, the DNA is TGTGCCAGCAGTTTGACTAGCGGGAGCAATGAGCAGTACTTC.